Here is one T cell receptor beta chain with its context. Its antigen is undetermined. The sample is drawn from a study of CD8 T cells in ankylosing spondylitis. Overall study results and limits: Some of these motif variants have turned up before, in reports on reactive arthritis synovial fluid and blood.

TCRdb re-called the 5' RACE reads through MiXCR, storing one row per CDR3 protein. The sample yields about 360,000 distinct CDR3 sequences, roughly 15% seen once. The sequence derives from a male donor with ankylosing spondylitis or in good health (not recorded which). The sample consisted of blood, either unsorted or a sorted T cell fraction (not recorded which).

The CDR3 bases are TGTGCCAGCAGCTTAACACAGGGGCACAATGAGCAGTTCTTC. It yields the protein CASSLTQGHNEQFF. The chain is built from TRBV7-9 and TRBJ2-1; 7 nucleotides align to TRBD1. V was clipped by 2 bases and J by 5 bases; unmatched bases: 3. CDR3 size: 14 residues. Per germline, CDR1 SEHNR and CDR2 FQNEAQ (reference sequence).